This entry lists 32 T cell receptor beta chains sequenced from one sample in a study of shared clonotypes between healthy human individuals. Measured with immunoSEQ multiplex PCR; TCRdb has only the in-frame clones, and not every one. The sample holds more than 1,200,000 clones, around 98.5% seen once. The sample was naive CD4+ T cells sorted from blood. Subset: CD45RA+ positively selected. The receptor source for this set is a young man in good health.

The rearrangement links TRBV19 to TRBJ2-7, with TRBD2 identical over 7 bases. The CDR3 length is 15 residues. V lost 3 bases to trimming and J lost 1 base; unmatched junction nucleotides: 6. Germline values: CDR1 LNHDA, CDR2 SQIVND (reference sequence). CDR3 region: CASSIASGLSYEQYF. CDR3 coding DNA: TGTGCCAGTAGTATCGCTAGCGGCCTGTCCTACGAGCAGTACTTC.

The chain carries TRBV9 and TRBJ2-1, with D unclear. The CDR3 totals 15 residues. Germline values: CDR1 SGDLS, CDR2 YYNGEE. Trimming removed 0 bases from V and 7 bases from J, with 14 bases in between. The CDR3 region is CASSVVGWIGNEQFF. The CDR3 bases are TGTGCCAGCAGCGTAGTAGGATGGATCGGTAATGAGCAGTTCTTC.

The DNA for the CDR3 is TGTGCCAGCAGCCTCCATGGTCCGACGGTGGGGGAAAAACTGTTTTTT. Its translation is CASSLHGPTVGEKLFF. The rearrangement uses TRBV7-9 and TRBJ1-4; D gene uncertain. V was trimmed by 5 bases and J by 8 bases, leaving 21 bases between them. The germline V gene has CDR1 SEHNR and CDR2 FQNEAQ (reference sequence). CDR3 length: 16 residues.

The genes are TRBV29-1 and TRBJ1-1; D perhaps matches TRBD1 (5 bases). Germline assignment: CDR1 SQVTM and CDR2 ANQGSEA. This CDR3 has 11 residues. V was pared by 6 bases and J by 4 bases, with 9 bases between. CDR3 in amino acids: CSVGGSTEAFF. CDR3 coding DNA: TGCAGCGTGGGGGGGAGCACTGAAGCTTTCTTT.

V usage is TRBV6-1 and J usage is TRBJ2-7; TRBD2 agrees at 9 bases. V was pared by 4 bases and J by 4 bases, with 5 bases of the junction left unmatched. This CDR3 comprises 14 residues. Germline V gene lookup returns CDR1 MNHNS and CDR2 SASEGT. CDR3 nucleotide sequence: TGTGCCAGCAGTGTTGCGGGAGGGCGATACGAGCAGTACTTC. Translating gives CASSVAGGRYEQYF.

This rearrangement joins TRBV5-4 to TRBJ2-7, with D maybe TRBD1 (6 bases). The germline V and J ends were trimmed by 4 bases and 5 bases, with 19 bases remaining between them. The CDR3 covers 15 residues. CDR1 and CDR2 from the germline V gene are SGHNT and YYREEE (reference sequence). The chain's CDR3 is CASSRTGLQIDEQYF. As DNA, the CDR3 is TGTGCCAGCAGCCGAACAGGGCTACAGATCGACGAGCAGTACTTC.

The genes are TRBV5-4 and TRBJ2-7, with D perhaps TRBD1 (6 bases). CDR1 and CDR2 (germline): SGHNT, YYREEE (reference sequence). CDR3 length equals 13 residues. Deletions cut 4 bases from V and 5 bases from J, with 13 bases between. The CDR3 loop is CASSPRDTDEQYF. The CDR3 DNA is TGTGCCAGCAGCCCCCGGGACACCGACGAGCAGTACTTC.

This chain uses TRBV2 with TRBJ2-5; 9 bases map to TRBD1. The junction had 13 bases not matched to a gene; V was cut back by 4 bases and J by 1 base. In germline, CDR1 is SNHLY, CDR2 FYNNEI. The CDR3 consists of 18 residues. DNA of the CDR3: TGTGCCAGCAGTGCTGGGGACAGGGCCCTAAGGAGCCAAGAGACCCAGTACTTC. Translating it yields CASSAGDRALRSQETQYF. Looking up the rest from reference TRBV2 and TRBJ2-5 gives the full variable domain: EPEVTQTPSHQVTQMGQEVILRCVPISNHLYFYWYRQILGQKVEFLVSFYNNEISEKSEIFDDQFSVERPDGSNFTLKIRSTKLEDSAMYFCASSAGDRALRSQETQYFGPGTRLLVL.

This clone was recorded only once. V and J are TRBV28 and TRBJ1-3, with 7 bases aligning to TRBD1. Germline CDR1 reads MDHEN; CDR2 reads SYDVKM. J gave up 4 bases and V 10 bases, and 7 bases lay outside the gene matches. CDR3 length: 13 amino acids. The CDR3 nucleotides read TGTGCCACCAGAAGGACAGGAGGAAACACCATATATTTT. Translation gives CATRRTGGNTIYF.

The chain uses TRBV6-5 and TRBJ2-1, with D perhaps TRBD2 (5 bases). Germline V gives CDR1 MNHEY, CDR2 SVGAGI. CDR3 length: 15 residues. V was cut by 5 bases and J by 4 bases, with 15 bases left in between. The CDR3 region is CASSPPTTLYNEQFF. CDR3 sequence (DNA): TGTGCCAGCAGTCCCCCGACTACATTGTACAATGAGCAGTTCTTC.

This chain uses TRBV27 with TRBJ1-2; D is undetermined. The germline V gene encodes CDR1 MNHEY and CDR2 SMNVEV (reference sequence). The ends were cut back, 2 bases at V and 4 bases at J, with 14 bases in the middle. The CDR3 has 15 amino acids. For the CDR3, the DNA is TGTGCCAGCAGTTTAAGGCGAGGGAGCGGCTATGGCTACACCTTC. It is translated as CASSLRRGSGYGYTF.

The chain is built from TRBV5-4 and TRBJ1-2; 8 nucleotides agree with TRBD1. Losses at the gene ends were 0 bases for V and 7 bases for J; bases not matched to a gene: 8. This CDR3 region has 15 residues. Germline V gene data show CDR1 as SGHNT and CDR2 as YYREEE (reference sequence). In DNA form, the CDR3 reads TGTGCCAGCAGCTTGGAAGGACAGGGTGTCCGTGGCTACACCTTC. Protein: CASSLEGQGVRGYTF.

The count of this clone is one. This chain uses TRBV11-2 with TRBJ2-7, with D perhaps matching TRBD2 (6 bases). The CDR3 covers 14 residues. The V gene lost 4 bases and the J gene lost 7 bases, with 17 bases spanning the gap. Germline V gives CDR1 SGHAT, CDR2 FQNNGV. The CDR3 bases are TGTGCCAGCAGCTCGACCCCGGGACTTTGGGAGCAGTACTTC. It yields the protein CASSSTPGLWEQYF.

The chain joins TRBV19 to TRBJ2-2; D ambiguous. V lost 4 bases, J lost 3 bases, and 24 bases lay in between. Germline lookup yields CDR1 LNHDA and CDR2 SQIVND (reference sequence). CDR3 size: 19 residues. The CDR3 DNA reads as TGTGCCAGTAGTAGGGCGACGGAGTACAGCGATCCTCACACCGGGGAGCTGTTTTTT. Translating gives CASSRATEYSDPHTGELFF. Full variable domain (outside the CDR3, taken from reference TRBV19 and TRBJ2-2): DGGITQSPKYLFRKEGQNVTLSCEQNLNHDAMYWYRQDPGQGLRLIYYSQIVNDFQKGDIAEGYSVSREKKESFPLTVTSAQKNPTAFYLCASSRATEYSDPHTGELFFGEGSRLTVL.

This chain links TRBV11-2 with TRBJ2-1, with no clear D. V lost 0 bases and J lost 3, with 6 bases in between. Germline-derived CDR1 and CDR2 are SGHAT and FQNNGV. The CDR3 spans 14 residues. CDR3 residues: CASSLDFSYNEQFF. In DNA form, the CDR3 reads TGTGCCAGCAGCTTAGACTTCAGCTACAATGAGCAGTTCTTC.

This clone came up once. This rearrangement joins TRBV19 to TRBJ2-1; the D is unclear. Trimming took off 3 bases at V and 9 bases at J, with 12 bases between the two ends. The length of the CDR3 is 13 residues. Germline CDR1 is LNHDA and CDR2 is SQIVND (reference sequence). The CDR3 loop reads CASSITLTSEQFF. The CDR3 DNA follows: TGTGCCAGTAGTATCACCCTAACCAGTGAGCAGTTCTTC.

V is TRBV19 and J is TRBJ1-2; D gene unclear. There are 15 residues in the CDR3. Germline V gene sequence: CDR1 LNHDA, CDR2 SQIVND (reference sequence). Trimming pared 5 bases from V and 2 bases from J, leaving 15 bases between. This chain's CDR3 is CASSPATARNYGYTF. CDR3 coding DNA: TGTGCCAGTAGTCCAGCGACCGCCCGGAACTATGGCTACACCTTC.

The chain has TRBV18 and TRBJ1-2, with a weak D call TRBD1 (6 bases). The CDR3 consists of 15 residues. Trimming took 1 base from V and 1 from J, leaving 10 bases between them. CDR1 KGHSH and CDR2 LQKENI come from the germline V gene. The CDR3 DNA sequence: TGTGCCAGCTCACCACTAGACAGGATTAACTATGGCTACACCTTC. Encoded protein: CASSPLDRINYGYTF.

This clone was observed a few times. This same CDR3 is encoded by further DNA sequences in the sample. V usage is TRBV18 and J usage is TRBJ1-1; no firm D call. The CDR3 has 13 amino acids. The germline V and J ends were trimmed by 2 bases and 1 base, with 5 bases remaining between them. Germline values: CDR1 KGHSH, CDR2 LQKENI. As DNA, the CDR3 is TGTGCCAGCTCACCAAACACGAACACTGAAGCTTTCTTT. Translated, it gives CASSPNTNTEAFF. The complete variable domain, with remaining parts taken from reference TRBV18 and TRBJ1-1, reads NAGVMQNPRHLVRRRGQEARLRCSPMKGHSHVYWYRQLPEEGLKFMVYLQKENIIDESGMPKERFSAEFPKEGPSILRIQQVVRGDSAAYFCASSPNTNTEAFFGQGTRLTVV.

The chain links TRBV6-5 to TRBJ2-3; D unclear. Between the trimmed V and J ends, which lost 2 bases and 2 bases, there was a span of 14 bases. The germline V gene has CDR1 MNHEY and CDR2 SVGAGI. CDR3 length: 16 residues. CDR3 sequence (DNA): TGTGCCAGCAGTTACACTACGGTACACAACACAGATACGCAGTATTTT. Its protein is CASSYTTVHNTDTQYF.

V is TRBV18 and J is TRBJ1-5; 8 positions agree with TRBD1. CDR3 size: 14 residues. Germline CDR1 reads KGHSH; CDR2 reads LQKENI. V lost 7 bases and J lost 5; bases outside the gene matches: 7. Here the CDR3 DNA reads TGTGCCAGCTGTCTTAACAGGGGGGATCAGCCCCAGCATTTT. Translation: CASCLNRGDQPQHF.

For the CDR3, the DNA is TGTGCCAGCAGTTTCGCAGCGGGACCCGGGTGGGAGACCCAGTACTTC. It yields the protein CASSFAAGPGWETQYF. The V call is TRBV6-5, the J call TRBJ2-5; 7 bases are shared with TRBD2. V lost 4 bases and J lost 5; bases outside the gene matches: 13. Germline CDR1 and CDR2: MNHEY and SVGAGI. The CDR3 has 16 residues.

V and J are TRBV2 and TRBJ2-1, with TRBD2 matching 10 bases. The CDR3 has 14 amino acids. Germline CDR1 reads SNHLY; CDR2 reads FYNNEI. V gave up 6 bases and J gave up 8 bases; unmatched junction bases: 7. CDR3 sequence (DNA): TGTGCCAGCAGGTCATCTAGCGGGAGCTATGAGCAGTTCTTC. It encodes CASRSSSGSYEQFF.

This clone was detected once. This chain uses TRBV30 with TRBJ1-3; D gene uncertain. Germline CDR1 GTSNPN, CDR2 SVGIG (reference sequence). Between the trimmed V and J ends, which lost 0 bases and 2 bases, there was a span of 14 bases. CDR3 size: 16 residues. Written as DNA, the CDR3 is TGTGCCTGGAGTGTACGTCGGCCGGCAACTGGAAACACCATATATTTT. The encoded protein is CAWSVRRPATGNTIYF.

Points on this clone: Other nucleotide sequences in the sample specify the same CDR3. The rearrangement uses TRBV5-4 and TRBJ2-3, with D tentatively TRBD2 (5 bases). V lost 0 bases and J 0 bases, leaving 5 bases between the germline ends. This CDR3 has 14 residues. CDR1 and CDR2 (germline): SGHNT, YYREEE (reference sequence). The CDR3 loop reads CASSLGGSTDTQYF. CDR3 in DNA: TGTGCCAGCAGCTTGGGAGGGAGCACAGATACGCAGTATTTT. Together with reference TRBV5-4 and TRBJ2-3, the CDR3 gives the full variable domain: ETGVTQSPTHLIKTRGQQVTLRCSSQSGHNTVSWYQQALGQGPQFIFQYYREEENGRGNFPPRFSGLQFPNYSSELNVNALELDDSALYLCASSLGGSTDTQYFGPGTRLTVL.

In nucleotides, the CDR3 is TGTGCCAGCAGCGTAGTGGGTATTAGGACTAGCGGGAGAAATGAGCAGTTCTTC. Translation gives CASSVVGIRTSGRNEQFF. This chain links TRBV9 with TRBJ2-1; 13 bases are a match to TRBD2. The V gene end was trimmed by 0 bases and the J gene end by 7 bases; junction bases not matched to a gene: 10. CDR1 is SGDLS and CDR2 is YYNGEE in the germline V gene. The CDR3 contains 18 residues. The entire variable domain, with the rest obtained from reference TRBV9 and TRBJ2-1, is as follows: DSGVTQTPKHLITATGQRVTLRCSPRSGDLSVYWYQQSLDQGLQFLIQYYNGEERAKGNILERFSAQQFPDLHSELNLSSLELGDSALYFCASSVVGIRTSGRNEQFFGPGTRLTVL.

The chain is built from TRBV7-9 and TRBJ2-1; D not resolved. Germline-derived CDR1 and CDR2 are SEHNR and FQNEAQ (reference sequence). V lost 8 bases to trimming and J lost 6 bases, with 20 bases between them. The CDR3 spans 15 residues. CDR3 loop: CASASTDLEANEQFF. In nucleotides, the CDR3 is TGTGCCAGCGCCTCGACGGATTTAGAGGCCAATGAGCAGTTCTTC.

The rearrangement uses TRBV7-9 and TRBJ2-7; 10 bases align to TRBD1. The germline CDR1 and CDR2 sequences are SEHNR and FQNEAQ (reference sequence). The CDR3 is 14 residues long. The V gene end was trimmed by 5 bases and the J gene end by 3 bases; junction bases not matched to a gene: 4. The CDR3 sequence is CASSDRTGGYEQYF. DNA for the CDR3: TGTGCCAGCAGCGACCGGACAGGGGGCTACGAGCAGTACTTC.

The CDR3 region is CASSSRLAGENEQFF. The CDR3 DNA is TGTGCCAGCAGCTCAAGACTAGCGGGAGAAAATGAGCAGTTCTTC. The chain combines TRBV5-5 with TRBJ2-1, with 12 bases that match TRBD2. Germline V lookup: CDR1 SGHKS, CDR2 YYEKEE (reference sequence). Germline trimming cut 3 bases from V and 7 bases from J; bases unmatched to any gene: 5. This CDR3 comprises 15 residues.

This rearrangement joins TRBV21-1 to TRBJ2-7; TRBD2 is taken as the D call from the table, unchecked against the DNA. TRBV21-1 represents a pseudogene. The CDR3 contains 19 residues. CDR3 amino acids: CASSKAQGLAGDGSYEQYF. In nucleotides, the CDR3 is TGTGCCAGCAGCAAAGCGCAGGGACTAGCGGGAGACGGCTCCTACGAGCAGTACTTC.

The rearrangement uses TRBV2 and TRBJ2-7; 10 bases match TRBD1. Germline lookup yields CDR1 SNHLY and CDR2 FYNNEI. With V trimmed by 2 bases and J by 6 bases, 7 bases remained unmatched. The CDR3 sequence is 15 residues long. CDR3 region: CASSERTGGLGEQYF. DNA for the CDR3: TGTGCCAGCAGTGAACGGACAGGGGGATTAGGCGAGCAGTACTTC.

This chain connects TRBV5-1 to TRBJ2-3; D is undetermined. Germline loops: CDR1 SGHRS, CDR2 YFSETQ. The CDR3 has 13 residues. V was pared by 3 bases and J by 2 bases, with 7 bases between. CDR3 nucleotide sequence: TGCGCCAGCAGCTCGCAGGCCACAGATACGCAGTATTTT. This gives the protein CASSSQATDTQYF.